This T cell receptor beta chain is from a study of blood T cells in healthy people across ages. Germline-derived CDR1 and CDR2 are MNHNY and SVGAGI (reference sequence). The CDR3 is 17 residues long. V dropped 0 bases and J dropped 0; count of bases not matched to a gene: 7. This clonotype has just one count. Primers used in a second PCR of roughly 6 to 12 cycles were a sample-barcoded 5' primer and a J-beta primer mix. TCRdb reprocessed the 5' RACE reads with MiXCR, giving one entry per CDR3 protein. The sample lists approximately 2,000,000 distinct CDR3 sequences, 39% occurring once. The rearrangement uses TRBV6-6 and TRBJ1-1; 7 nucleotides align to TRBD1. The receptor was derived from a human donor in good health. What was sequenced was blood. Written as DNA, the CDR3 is TGTGCCAGCAGTTACTCCGGGGACAGTACCATGAACACTGAAGCTTTCTTT. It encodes CASSYSGDSTMNTEAFF.